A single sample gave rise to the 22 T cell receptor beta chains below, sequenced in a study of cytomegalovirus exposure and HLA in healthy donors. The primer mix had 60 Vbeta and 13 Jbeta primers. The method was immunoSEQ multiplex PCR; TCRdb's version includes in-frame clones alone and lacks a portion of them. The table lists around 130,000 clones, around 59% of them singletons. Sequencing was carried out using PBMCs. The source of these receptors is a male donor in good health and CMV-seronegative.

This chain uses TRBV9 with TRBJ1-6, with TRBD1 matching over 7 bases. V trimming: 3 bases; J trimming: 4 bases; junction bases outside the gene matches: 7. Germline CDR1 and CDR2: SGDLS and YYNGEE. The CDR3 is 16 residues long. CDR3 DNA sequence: TGTGCCAGCAGCGAGAGCCGGGACAGATATAATTCACCCCTCCACTTT. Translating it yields CASSESRDRYNSPLHF.

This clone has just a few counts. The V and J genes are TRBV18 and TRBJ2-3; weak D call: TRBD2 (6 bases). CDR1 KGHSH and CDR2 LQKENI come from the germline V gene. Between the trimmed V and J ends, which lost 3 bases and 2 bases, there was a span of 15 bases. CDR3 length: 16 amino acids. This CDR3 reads CASSPLSGTYTDTQYF. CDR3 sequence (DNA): TGTGCCAGCTCACCGCTCTCCGGGACTTACACAGATACGCAGTATTTT.

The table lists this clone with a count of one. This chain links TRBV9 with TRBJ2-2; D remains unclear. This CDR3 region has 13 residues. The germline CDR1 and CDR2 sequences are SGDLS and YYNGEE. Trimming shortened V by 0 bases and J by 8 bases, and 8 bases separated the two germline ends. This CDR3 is CASSVDIGGELFF. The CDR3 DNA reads TGTGCCAGCAGCGTAGACATCGGGGGGGAGCTGTTTTTT.

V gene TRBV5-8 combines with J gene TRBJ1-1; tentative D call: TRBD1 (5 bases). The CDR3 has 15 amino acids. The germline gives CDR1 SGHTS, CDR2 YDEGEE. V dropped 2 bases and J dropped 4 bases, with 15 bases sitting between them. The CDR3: CASSFRASGGTEAFF. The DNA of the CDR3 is TGTGCCAGCAGCTTCAGGGCCTCGGGGGGCACTGAAGCTTTCTTT.

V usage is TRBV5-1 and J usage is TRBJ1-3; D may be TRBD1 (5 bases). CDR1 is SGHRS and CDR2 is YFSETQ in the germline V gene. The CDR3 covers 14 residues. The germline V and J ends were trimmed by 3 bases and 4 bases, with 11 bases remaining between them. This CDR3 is CASSSTRGGNTIYF. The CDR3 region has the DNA TGCGCCAGCAGCTCCACACGGGGGGGAAACACCATATATTTT.

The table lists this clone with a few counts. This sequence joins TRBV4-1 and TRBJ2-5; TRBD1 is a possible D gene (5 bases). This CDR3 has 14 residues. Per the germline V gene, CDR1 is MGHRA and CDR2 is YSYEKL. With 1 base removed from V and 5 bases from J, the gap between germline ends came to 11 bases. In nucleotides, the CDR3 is TGCGCCAGCAGCCAAGTTGTGGGGCAGGAGACCCAGTACTTC. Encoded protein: CASSQVVGQETQYF.

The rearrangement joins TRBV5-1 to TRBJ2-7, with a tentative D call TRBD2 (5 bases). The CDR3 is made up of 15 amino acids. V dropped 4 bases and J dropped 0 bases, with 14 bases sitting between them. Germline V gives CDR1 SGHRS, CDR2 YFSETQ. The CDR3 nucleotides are TGCGCCAGCAGCCCAGGACTTCTAAACTCCTACGAGCAGTACTTC. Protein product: CASSPGLLNSYEQYF.

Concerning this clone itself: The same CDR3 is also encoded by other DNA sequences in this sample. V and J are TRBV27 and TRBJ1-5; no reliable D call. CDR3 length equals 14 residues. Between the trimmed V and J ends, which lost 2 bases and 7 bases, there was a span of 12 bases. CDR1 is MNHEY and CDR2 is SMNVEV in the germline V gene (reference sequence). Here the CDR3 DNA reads TGTGCCAGCAGTTTAAACGGGGTGAGGCAGCCCCAGCATTTT. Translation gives CASSLNGVRQPQHF.

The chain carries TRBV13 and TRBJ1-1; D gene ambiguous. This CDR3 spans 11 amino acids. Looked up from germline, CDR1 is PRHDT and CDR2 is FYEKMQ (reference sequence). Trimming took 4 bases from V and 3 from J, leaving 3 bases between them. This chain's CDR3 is CASSSDTEAFF. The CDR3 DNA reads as TGTGCCAGCAGCTCCGACACTGAAGCTTTCTTT.

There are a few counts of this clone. CDR3 sequence: CASSPMVSTGNTEAFF. CDR3 DNA: TGTGCCAGCTCACCAATGGTATCTACAGGGAACACTGAAGCTTTCTTT. V and J are TRBV18 and TRBJ1-1; TRBD1 is a possible D gene (5 bases). The CDR3 sequence is 16 residues long. V was trimmed by 2 bases and J by 1 base, leaving 14 bases between them. CDR1 is KGHSH, CDR2 LQKENI, per germline.

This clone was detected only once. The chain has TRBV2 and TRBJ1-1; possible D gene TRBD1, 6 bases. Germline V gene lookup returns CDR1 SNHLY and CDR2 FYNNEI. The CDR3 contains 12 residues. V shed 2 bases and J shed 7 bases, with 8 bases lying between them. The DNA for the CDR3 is TGTGCCAGCAGTGAACAGGGGTATGAAGCTTTCTTT. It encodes CASSEQGYEAFF.

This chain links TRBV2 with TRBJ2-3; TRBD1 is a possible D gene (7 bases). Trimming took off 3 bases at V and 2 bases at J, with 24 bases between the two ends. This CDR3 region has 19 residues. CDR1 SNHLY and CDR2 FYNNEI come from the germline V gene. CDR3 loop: CASSDQGGAFSTTTDTQYF. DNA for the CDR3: TGTGCCAGCAGTGATCAGGGGGGCGCTTTTAGTACTACCACAGATACGCAGTATTTT. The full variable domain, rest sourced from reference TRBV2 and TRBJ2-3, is EPEVTQTPSHQVTQMGQEVILRCVPISNHLYFYWYRQILGQKVEFLVSFYNNEISEKSEIFDDQFSVERPDGSNFTLKIRSTKLEDSAMYFCASSDQGGAFSTTTDTQYFGPGTRLTVL.

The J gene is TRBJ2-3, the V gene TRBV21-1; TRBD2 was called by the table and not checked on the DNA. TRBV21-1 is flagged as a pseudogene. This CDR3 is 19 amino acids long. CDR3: CASSKQPGLAGETTDTQYF. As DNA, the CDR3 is TGTGCCAGCAGCAAACAACCGGGACTAGCGGGGGAAACCACAGATACGCAGTATTTT.

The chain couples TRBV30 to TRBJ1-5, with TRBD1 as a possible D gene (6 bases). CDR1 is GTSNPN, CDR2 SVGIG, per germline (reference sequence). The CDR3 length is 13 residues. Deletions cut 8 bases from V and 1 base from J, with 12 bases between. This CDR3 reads CAAGTSSNQPQHF. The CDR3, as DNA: TGTGCCGCCGGGACATCGAGCAATCAGCCCCAGCATTTT.

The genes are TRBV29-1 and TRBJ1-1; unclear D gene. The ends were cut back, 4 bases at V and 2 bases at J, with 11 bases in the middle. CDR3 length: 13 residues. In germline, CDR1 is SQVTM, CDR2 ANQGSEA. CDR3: CSVGDTVNTEAFF. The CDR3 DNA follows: TGCAGCGTTGGAGACACAGTTAACACTGAAGCTTTCTTT.

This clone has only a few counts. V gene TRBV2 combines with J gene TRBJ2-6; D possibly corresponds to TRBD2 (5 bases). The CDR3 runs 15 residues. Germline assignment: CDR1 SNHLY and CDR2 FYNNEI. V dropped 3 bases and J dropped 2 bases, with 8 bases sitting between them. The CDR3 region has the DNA TGTGCCAGCAGTGATGCGACTACTGGGGCCAACGTCCTGACTTTC. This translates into CASSDATTGANVLTF. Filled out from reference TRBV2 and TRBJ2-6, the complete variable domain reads EPEVTQTPSHQVTQMGQEVILRCVPISNHLYFYWYRQILGQKVEFLVSFYNNEISEKSEIFDDQFSVERPDGSNFTLKIRSTKLEDSAMYFCASSDATTGANVLTFGAGSRLTVL.

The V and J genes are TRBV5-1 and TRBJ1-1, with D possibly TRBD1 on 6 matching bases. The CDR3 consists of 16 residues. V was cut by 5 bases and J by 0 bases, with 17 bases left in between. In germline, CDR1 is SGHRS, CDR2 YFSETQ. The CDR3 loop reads CASRPPAGALNTEAFF. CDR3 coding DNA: TGCGCCAGCAGACCTCCGGCAGGGGCCCTGAACACTGAAGCTTTCTTT. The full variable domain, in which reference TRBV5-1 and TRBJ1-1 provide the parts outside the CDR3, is KAGVTQTPRYLIKTRGQQVTLSCSPISGHRSVSWYQQTPGQGLQFLFEYFSETQRNKGNFPGRFSGRQFSNSRSEMNVSTLELGDSALYLCASRPPAGALNTEAFFGQGTRLTVV.

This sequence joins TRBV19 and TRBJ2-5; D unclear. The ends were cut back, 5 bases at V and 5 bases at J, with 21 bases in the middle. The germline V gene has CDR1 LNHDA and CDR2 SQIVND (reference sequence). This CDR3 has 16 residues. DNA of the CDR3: TGTGCCAGTAGTGAGAGCCTACTCATCCCGGAGGAGACCCAGTACTTC. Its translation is CASSESLLIPEETQYF.

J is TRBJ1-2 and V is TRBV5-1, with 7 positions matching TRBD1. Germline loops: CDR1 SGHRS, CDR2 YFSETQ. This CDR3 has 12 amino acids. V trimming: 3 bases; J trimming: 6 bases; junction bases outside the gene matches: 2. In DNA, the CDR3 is TGCGCCAGCAGCTGGACAGGAAATGGCTACACCTTC. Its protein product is CASSWTGNGYTF.

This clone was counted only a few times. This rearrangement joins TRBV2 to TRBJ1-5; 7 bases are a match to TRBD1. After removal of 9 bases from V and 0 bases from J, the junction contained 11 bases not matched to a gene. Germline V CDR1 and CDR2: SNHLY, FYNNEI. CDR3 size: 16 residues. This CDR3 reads CASKRGGGYSNQPQHF. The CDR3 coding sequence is TGTGCCAGTAAACGAGGGGGCGGATATAGCAATCAGCCCCAGCATTTT.

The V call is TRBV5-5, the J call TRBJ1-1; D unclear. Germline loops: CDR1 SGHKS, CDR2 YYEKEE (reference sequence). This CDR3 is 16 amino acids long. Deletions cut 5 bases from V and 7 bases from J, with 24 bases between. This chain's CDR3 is CASSTGSLFVRVEAFF. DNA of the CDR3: TGTGCCAGCAGTACCGGGTCCCTATTCGTCCGGGTTGAAGCTTTCTTT.

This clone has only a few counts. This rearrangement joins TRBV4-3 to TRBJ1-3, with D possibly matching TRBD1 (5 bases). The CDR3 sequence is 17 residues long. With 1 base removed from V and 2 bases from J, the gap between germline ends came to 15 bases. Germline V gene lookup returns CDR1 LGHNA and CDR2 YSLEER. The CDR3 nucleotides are TGCGCCAGCAGCCAAGTTTCACCGGGGGGAACTGGAAACACCATATATTTT. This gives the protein CASSQVSPGGTGNTIYF.